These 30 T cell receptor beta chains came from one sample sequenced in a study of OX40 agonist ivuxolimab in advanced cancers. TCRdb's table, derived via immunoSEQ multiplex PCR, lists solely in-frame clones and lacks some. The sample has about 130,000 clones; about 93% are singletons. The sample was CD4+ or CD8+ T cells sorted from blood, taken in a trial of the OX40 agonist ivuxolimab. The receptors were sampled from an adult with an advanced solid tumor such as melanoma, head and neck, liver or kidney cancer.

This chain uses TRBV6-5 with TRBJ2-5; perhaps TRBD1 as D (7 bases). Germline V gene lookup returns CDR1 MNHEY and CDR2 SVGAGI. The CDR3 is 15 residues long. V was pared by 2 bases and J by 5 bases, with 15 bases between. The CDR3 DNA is TGTGCCAGCAGTTACGCGGGACAGTCCGTGGAGACCCAGTACTTC. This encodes CASSYAGQSVETQYF.

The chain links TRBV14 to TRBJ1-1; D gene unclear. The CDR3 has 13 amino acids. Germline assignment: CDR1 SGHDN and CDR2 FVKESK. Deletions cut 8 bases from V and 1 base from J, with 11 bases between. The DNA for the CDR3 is TGTGCCAGCGGCCGTCACAGGAACACTGAAGCTTTCTTT. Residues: CASGRHRNTEAFF.

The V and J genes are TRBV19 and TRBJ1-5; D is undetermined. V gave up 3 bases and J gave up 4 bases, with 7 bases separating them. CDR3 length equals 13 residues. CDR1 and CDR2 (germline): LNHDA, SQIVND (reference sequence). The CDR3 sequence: CASSMNRNQPQHF. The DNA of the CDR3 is TGTGCCAGTAGTATGAACAGAAATCAGCCCCAGCATTTT.

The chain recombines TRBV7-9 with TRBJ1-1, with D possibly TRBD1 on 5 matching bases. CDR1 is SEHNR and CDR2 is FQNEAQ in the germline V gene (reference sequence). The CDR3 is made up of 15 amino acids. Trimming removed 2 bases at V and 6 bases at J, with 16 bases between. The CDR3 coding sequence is TGTGCCAGCAGCTTACACGGGACCGGGTACTCTGAAGCTTTCTTT. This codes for CASSLHGTGYSEAFF.

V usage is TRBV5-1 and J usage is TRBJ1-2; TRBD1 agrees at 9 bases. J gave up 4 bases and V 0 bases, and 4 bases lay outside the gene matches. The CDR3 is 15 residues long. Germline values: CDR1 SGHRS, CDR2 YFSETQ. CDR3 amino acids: CASSLDTGGVYGYTF. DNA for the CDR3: TGCGCCAGCAGCTTGGACACAGGGGGCGTCTATGGCTACACCTTC.

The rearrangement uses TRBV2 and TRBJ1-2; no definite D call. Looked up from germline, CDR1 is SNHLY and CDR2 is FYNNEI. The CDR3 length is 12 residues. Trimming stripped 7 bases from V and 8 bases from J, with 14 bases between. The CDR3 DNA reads TGTGCCAGCACTGGGCCCGGGGTGGGCTACACCTTC. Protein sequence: CASTGPGVGYTF.

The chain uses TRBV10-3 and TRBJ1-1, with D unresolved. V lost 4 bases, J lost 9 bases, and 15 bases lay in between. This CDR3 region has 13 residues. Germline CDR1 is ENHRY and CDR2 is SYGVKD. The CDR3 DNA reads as TGTGCCATCAGTGTTGGGGATAATAGACAAGCTTTCTTT. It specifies CAISVGDNRQAFF.

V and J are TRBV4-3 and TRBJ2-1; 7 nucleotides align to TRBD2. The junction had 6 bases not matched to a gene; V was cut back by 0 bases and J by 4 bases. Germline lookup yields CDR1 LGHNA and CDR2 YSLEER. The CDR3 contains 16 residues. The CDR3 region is CASSQDYFGGYNEQFF. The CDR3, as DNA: TGCGCCAGCAGCCAAGATTATTTCGGGGGGTACAATGAGCAGTTCTTC.

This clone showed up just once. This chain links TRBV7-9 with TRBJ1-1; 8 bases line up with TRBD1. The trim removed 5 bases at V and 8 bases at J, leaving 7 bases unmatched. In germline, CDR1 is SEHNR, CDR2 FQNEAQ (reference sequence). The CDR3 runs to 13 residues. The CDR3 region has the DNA TGTGCCAGCAGCAAGGACAGGGTGGAAGAAGCTTTCTTT. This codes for CASSKDRVEEAFF. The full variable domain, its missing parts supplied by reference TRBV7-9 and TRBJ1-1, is DTGVSQNPRHKITKRGQNVTFRCDPISEHNRLYWYRQTLGQGPEFLTYFQNEAQLEKSRLLSDRFSAERPKGSFSTLEIQRTEQGDSAMYLCASSKDRVEEAFFGQGTRLTVV.

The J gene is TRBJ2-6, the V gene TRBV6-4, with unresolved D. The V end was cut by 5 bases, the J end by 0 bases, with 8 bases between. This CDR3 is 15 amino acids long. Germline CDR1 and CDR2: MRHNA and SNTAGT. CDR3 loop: CASSRQFSGANVLTF. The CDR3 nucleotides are TGTGCCAGCAGTAGACAATTCTCTGGGGCCAACGTCCTGACTTTC.

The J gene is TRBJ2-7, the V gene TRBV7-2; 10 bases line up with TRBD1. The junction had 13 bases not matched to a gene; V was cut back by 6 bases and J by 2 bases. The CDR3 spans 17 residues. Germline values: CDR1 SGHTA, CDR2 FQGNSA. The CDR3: CASSRRTGTGATYEQYF. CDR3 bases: TGTGCCAGCAGTAGGCGAACCGGGACAGGGGCCACCTACGAGCAGTACTTC. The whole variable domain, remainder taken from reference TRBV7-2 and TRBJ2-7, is GAGVSQSPSNKVTEKGKDVELRCDPISGHTALYWYRQSLGQGLEFLIYFQGNSAPDKSGLPSDRFSAERTGGSVSTLTIQRTQQEDSAVYLCASSRRTGTGATYEQYFGPGTRLTVT.

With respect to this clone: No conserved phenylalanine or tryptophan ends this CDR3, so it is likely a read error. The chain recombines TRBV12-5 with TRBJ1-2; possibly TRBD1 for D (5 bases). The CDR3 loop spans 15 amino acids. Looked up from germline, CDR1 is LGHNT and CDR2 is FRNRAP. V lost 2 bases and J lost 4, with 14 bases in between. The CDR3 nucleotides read TGTGCTAGTGGTTTGTTTCCGGCAGGGCCCTATGGCTACACCTCC. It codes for CASGLFPAGPYGYTS.

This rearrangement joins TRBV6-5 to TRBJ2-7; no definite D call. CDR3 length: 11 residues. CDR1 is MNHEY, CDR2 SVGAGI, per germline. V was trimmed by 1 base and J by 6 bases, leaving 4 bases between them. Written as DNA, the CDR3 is TGTGCCAGCAGTTACTGGGGCGAGCAGTACTTC. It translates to CASSYWGEQYF.

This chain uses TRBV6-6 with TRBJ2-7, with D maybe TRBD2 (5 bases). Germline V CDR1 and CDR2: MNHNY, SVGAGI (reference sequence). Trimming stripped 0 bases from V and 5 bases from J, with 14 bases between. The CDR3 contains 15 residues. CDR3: CASSYSASPGNEQYF. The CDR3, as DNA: TGTGCCAGCAGTTACTCCGCGTCTCCGGGGAACGAGCAGTACTTC.

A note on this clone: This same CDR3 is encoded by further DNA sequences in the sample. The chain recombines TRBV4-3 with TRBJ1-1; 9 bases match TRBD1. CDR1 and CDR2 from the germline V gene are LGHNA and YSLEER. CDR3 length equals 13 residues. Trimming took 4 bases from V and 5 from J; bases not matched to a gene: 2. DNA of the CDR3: TGCGCCAGCAGCCCGGACAGGGGTACTGAAGCTTTCTTT. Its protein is CASSPDRGTEAFF.

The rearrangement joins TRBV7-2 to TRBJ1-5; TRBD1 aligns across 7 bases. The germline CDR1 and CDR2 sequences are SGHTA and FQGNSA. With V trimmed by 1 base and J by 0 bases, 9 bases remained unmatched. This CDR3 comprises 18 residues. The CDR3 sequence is CASSLGGTASYSNQPQHF. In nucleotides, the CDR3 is TGTGCCAGCAGCTTAGGGGGGACAGCCAGCTATAGCAATCAGCCCCAGCATTTT.

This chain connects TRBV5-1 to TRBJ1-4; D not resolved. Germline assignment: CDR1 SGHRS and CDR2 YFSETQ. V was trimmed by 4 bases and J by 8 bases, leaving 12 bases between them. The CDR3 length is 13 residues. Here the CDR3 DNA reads TGCGCCAGCAGCCCCGGGTCTGGAGAAAAACTGTTTTTT. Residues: CASSPGSGEKLFF.

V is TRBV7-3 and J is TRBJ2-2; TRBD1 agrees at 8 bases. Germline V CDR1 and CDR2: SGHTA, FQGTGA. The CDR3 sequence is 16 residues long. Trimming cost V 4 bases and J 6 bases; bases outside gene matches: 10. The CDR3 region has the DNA TGTGCCAGCAGCTCAGGCTGGACAGGGAAGGCCGGGGAGCTGTTTTTT. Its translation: CASSSGWTGKAGELFF.

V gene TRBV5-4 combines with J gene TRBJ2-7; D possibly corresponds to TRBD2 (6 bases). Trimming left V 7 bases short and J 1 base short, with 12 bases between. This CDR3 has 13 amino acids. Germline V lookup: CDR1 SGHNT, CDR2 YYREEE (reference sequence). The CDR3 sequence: CASRGTASYEQYF. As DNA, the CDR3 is TGTGCCAGCCGCGGGACGGCTTCCTACGAGCAGTACTTC.

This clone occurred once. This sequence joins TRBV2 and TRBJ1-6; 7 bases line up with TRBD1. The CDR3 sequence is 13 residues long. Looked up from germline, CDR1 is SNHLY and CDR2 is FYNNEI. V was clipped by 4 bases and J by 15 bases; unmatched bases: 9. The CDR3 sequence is CASSGQGTGNLHF. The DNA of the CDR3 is TGTGCCAGCAGTGGACAGGGTACAGGGAACCTCCACTTT.

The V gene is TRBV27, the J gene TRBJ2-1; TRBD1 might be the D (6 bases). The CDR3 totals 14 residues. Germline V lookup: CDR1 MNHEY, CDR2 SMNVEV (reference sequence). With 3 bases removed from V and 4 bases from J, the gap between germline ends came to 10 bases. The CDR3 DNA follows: TGTGCCAGCAGTTTCTCCAGGGGATACAATGAGCAGTTCTTC. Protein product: CASSFSRGYNEQFF.

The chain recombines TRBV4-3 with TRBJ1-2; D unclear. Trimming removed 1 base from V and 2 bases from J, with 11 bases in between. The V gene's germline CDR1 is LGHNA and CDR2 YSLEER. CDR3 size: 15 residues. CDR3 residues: CASSQVRAGNYGYTF. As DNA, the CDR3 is TGCGCCAGCAGCCAAGTCCGGGCGGGGAACTATGGCTACACCTTC.

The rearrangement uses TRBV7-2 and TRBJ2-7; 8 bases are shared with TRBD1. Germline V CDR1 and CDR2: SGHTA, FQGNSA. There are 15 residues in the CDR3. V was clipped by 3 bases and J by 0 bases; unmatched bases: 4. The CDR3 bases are TGTGCCAGCAGCTTCCGCGACAGGGGCTCCTACGAGCAGTACTTC. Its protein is CASSFRDRGSYEQYF.

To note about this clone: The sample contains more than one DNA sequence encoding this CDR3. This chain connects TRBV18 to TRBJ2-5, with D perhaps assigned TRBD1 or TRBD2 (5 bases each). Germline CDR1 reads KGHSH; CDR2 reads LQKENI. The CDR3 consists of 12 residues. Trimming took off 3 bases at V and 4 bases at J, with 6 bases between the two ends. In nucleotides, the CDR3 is TGTGCCAGCTCACCGAGGGGAGAGACCCAGTACTTC. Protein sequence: CASSPRGETQYF.

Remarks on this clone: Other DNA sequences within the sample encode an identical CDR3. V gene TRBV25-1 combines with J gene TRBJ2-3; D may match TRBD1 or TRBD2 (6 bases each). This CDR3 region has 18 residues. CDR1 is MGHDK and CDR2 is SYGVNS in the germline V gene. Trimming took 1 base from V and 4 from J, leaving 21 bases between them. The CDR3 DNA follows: TGTGCCAGCAGTGAATTGGGAGCGAACGGGGGCTCCTCAGATACGCAGTATTTT. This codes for CASSELGANGGSSDTQYF. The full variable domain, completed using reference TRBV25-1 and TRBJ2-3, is EADIYQTPRYLVIGTGKKITLECSQTMGHDKMYWYQQDPGMELHLIHYSYGVNSTEKGDLSSESTVSRIRTEHFPLTLESARPSHTSQYLCASSELGANGGSSDTQYFGPGTRLTVL.

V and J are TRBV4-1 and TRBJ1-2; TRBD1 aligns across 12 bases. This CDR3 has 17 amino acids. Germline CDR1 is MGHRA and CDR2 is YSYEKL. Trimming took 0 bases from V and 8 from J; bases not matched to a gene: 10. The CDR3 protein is CASSQDWGDRGQNGYTF. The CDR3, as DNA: TGCGCCAGCAGCCAAGATTGGGGGGACAGGGGGCAAAACGGCTACACCTTC.

For the CDR3, the DNA is TGTGCCTCCGCCCCAGGGAACCCCTACGAGCAGTACTTC. Translated: CASAPGNPYEQYF. The rearrangement joins TRBV19 to TRBJ2-7, with D maybe TRBD1 (5 bases). Germline assignment: CDR1 LNHDA and CDR2 SQIVND (reference sequence). This CDR3 has 13 residues. Trimming stripped 11 bases from V and 2 bases from J, with 16 bases between.

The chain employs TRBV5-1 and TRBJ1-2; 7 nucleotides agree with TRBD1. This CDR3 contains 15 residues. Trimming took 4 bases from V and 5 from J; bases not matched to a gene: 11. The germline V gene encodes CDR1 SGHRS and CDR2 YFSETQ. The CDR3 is CASSPGAGGGYGYTF. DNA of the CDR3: TGCGCCAGCAGCCCCGGGGCAGGGGGAGGTTATGGCTACACCTTC.

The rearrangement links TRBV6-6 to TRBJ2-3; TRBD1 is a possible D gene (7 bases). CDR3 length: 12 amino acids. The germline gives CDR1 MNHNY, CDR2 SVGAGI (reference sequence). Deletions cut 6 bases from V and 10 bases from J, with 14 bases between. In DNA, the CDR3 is TGTGCCAGCAGACACACAGGGGAGGCGCAGTATTTT. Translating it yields CASRHTGEAQYF.

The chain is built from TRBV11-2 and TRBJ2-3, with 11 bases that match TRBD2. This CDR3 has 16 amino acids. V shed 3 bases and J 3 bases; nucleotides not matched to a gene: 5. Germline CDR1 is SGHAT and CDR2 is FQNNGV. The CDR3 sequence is CASSFLAGGWTDTQYF. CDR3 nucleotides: TGTGCCAGCAGCTTTCTAGCGGGGGGTTGGACAGATACGCAGTATTTT. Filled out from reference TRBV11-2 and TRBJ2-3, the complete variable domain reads EAGVAQSPRYKIIEKRQSVAFWCNPISGHATLYWYQQILGQGPKLLIQFQNNGVVDDSQLPKDRFSAERLKGVDSTLKIQPAKLEDSAVYLCASSFLAGGWTDTQYFGPGTRLTVL.